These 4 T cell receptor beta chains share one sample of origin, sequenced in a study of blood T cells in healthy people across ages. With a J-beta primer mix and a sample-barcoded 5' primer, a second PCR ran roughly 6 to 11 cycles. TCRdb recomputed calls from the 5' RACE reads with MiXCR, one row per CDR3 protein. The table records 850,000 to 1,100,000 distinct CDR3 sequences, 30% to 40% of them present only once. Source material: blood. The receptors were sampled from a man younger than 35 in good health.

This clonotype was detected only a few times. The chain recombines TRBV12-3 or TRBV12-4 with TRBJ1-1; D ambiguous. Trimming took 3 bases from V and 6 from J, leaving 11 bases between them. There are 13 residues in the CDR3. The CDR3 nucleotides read TGTGCCAGCAGTTTTTTAGCCCACGCTGAAGCTTTCTTT. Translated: CASSFLAHAEAFF.

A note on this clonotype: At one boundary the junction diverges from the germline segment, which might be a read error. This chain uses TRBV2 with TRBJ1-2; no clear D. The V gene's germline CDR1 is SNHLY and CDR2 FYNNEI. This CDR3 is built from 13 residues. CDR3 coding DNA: TGTGCCAGCAGAAAAGAGACTTACTATGGCTGCACCTTC. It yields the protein CASRKETYYGCTF.

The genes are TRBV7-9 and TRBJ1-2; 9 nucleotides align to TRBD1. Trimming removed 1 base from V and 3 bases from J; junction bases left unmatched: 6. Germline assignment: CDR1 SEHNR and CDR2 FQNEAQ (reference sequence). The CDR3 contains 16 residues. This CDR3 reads CASSLVGTGSYYGYTF. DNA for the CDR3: TGTGCCAGCAGCTTAGTGGGGACAGGGTCCTACTATGGCTACACCTTC.

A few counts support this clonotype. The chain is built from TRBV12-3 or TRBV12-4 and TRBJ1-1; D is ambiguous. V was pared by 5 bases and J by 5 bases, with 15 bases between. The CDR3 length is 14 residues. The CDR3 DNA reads TGTGCCAGCAGTCCCCCCGGCGGCCGAACTGAAGCTTTCTTT. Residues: CASSPPGGRTEAFF.